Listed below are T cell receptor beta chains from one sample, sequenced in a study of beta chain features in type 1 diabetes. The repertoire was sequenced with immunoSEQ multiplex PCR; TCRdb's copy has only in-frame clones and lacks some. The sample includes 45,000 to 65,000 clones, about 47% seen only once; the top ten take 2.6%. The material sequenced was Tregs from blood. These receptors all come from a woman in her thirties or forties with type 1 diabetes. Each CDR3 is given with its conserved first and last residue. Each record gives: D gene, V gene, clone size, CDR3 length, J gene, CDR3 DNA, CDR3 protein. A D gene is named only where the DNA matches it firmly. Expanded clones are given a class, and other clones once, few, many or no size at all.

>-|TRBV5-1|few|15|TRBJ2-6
TGCGCCAGCAGCTTGACAGGGCCCGGGGCCAACGTCCTGACTTTC
CASSLTGPGANVLTF
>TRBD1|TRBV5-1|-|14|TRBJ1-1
TGCGCCAGCAGCTCCACAGGGGGTGGCACTGAAGCTTTCTTT
CASSSTGGGTEAFF
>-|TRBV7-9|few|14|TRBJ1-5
TGTGCCAGCAGCCCGGGTGGGAGCAATCAGCCCCAGCATTTT
CASSPGGSNQPQHF
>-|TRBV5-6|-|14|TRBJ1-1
TGTGCCAGCAGCTTGCAGGGGCTAGACACTGAAGCTTTCTTT
CASSLQGLDTEAFF
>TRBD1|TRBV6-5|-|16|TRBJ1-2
TGTGCCAGCAGTTACTCGGGACAGGGGGCGGGCTATGGCTACACCTTC
CASSYSGQGAGYGYTF
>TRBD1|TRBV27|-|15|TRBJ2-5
TGTGCCAGCAGCCCCCGGGCAGGGGGCCCCGAGACCCAGTACTTC
CASSPRAGGPETQYF
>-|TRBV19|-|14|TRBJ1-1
TGTGCCAGTAGTATTGTGGGACAGAACACTGAAGCTTTCTTT
CASSIVGQNTEAFF
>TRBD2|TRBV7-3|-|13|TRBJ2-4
TGTGCCAGCAGCTTACTTGGGGGGGACATTCAGTACTTC
CASSLLGGDIQYF
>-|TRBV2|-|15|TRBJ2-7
TGTGCCAGCAGTCTGGCGAGACAGGGAGGCTACGAGCAGTACTTC
CASSLARQGGYEQYF
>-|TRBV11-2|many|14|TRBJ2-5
TGTGCCAGCAGCTTAGATCCCCAGGGGGAGACCCAGTACTTC
CASSLDPQGETQYF
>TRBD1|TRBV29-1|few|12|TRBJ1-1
TGCAGCGTTGCCTGGACAGGGGTGTCAGCTTTCTTT
CSVAWTGVSAFF
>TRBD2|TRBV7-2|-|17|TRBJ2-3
TGTGCCAGCAGCCGGTGGACTAGCGGAGATAGCACAGATACGCAGTATTTT
CASSRWTSGDSTDTQYF
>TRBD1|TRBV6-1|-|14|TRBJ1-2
TGTGCCAGCAGTGGGGGACAGGGGGAACATGGCTACACCTTC
CASSGGQGEHGYTF
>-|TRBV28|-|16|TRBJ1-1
TGTGCCAGCGTGGGCCGTCACCGGGGGGCGATCACCGAAGCTTTCTTT
CASVGRHRGAITEAFF
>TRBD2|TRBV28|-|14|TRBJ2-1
TGTGCCAGCAGTCGCCGACTAGCGGGGCGGGAGCAGTTCTTC
CASSRRLAGREQFF
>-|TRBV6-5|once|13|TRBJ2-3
TGTGCCAGCAGACGGACACGCCCTGGGGCGCAGTATTTT
CASRRTRPGAQYF
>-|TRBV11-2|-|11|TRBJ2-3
TGTGCCAGCAGCCGGGGAGTGGCGCAGTATTTT
CASSRGVAQYF
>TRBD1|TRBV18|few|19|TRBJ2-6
TGTGCCAGCTCACGATCCCCGACAGGGGGGGACTCTGGGGCCAACGTCCTGACTTTC
CASSRSPTGGDSGANVLTF
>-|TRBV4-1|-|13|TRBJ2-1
TGCGCCAGCAGCCAAGAACCCAGGGGTGAGCAGTTCTTC
CASSQEPRGEQFF
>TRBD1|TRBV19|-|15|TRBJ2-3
TGTGCCAGTGGCCCCGGGACAGGGTTCACAGATACGCAGTATTTT
CASGPGTGFTDTQYF
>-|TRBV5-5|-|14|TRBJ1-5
TGTGCCAGCAGCCGCGGGACGGGGAATCAGCCCCAGCATTTT
CASSRGTGNQPQHF
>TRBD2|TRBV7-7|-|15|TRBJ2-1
TGTGCCAGCAGCTTAGCGGGAGGGCCAGGGCATGAGCAGTTCTTC
CASSLAGGPGHEQFF
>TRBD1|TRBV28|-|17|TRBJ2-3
TGTGCCAGTCCCCCTCCGGCGGGACAGGGTAGCACAGATACGCAGTATTTT
CASPPPAGQGSTDTQYF
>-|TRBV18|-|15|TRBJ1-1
TGTGCCAGCTCACCATCCCGGGACATGAACACTGAAGCTTTCTTT
CASSPSRDMNTEAFF
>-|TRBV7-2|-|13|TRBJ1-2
TGTGCCAGCAGCTTGGCAGGAAACTATGGCTACACCTTC
CASSLAGNYGYTF
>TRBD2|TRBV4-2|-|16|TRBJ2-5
TGTGCCAGCAGCCAAGATCGGGTGGGGGGGAAAGAGACCCAGTACTTC
CASSQDRVGGKETQYF
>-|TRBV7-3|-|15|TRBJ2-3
TGTGCCAGCAGCTTGGATGGGGGGGGGCCGAATACGCAGTATTTT
CASSLDGGGPNTQYF
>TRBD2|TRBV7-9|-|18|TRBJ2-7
TGTGCCAGCAGCCTAGGACTAGCGGGGACCATCCGTGCGGGCGAGCAGTACTTC
CASSLGLAGTIRAGEQYF
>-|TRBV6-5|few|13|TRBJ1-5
TGTGCCAGCAGTGCCCGTCGCGGAGAGCCCCAGCATTTT
CASSARRGEPQHF
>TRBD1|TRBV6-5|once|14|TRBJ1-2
TGTGCCAGCCACAGGACAGGGGGCAACTATGGCTACACCTTC
CASHRTGGNYGYTF
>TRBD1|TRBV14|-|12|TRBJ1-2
TGTGCCAGCAGCCAAGTGACAGGGAAGGCCACCTTC
CASSQVTGKATF
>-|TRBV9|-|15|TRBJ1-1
TGTGCCAGCAGCGGACAGGTTACAGGAGGCACTGAAGCTTTCTTT
CASSGQVTGGTEAFF